The 13 T cell receptor beta chains below come from one sample, sequenced in a study of regulatory T cells in long-lasting Graves disease. Time point indicated: newly diagnosed GD, antithyroid drugs for less than 3 months. PBMCs provided the RNA from which the TCR library was made. CDR3-region Arm-PCR and iRepertoire HTBI primers produced the TCR beta libraries. TCRdb re-analysed the multiplex PCR reads in MiXCR, keeping a single row per CDR3 protein. The table includes over 350,000 distinct CDR3 sequences, 14% detected once. The data were also submitted as part of a second study, on T cells in Graves' hyperthyroidism and ophthalmopathy.

Specimen: peripheral blood mononuclear cells (PBMCs), collected at new diagnosis, from a patient treated with antithyroid drugs. All receptors derive from a woman aged 45-65 years with Graves disease.

This clonotype occurred many times. The J gene is TRBJ1-2, the V gene TRBV7-2, with 9 bases aligning to TRBD1. Germline trimming cut 5 bases from V and 7 bases from J; bases unmatched to any gene: 11. This CDR3 spans 15 amino acids. CDR1 and CDR2 (germline): SGHTA, FQGNSA. CDR3 bases: TGTGCCAGCAGCGCCACCGGGACAGGGTTGAGTGGCTACACCTTC. Its protein product is CASSATGTGLSGYTF. Filled out from reference TRBV7-2 and TRBJ1-2, the complete variable domain reads GAGVSQSPSNKVTEKGKDVELRCDPISGHTALYWYRQSLGQGLEFLIYFQGNSAPDKSGLPSDRFSAERTGGSVSTLTIQRTQQEDSAVYLCASSATGTGLSGYTFGSGTRLTVV.

Ten or more counts support this clonotype. The chain employs TRBV10-3 and TRBJ2-7, with 9 bases fitting TRBD2. The CDR3 is 16 residues long. Germline CDR1 and CDR2: ENHRY and SYGVKD. Trimming removed 0 bases from V and 5 bases from J; junction bases left unmatched: 8. DNA for the CDR3: TGTGCCATCAGTGAGTCGGCGGGAGGGCCTGGCGACGAGCAGTACTTC. It encodes CAISESAGGPGDEQYF.

A remark on this clonotype: At one of its ends the junction is not consistent with the germline gene, which may arise from a read error. V is TRBV6-1 and J is TRBJ2-5; D is possibly TRBD1 (5 bases). The CDR3 sequence is 13 residues long. Germline CDR1 MNHNS, CDR2 SASEGT. The CDR3 protein is CASSTGNQEAQYF. CDR3 DNA: TGTGCCAGCAGTACAGGCAACCAAGAGGCCCAGTACTTC.

This clonotype occurred many times. The genes are TRBV18 and TRBJ2-7; unclear D gene. This CDR3 has 14 residues. V lost 3 bases to trimming and J lost 1 base, with 10 bases between them. Per the germline V gene, CDR1 is KGHSH and CDR2 is LQKENI. The CDR3 here is CASSPPVVSYEQYF. In DNA, the CDR3 is TGTGCCAGCTCACCCCCTGTAGTTTCCTACGAGCAGTACTTC. Filled out from reference TRBV18 and TRBJ2-7, the complete variable domain reads NAGVMQNPRHLVRRRGQEARLRCSPMKGHSHVYWYRQLPEEGLKFMVYLQKENIIDESGMPKERFSAEFPKEGPSILRIQQVVRGDSAAYFCASSPPVVSYEQYFGPGTRLTVT.

This clonotype was seen many times. This sequence joins TRBV6-5 and TRBJ2-3, with TRBD1 matching over 7 bases. CDR3 size: 16 residues. CDR1 is MNHEY, CDR2 SVGAGI, per germline. V was clipped by 4 bases and J by 0 bases; unmatched bases: 7. The CDR3: CASSSNRGQSTDTQYF. The CDR3 DNA is TGTGCCAGCAGTTCCAACAGGGGACAGAGCACAGATACGCAGTATTTT.

This clonotype has only a few counts. The chain uses TRBV10-3 and TRBJ2-1, with 9 bases fitting TRBD2. The V gene's germline CDR1 is ENHRY and CDR2 SYGVKD. This CDR3 comprises 15 residues. Unmatched junction bases numbered 6, after V lost 6 bases and J lost 3 bases. The CDR3 protein is CAISLGREGYNEQFF. CDR3 bases: TGTGCCATCAGCCTGGGGCGGGAGGGCTACAATGAGCAGTTCTTC.

This clonotype showed up many times. The chain has TRBV28 and TRBJ1-1; D might be TRBD1 (6 bases). The V gene's germline CDR1 is MDHEN and CDR2 SYDVKM. V was cut by 5 bases and J by 1 base, with 14 bases left in between. The CDR3 contains 15 residues. In nucleotides, the CDR3 is TGTGCCAGCAGTATTACCGGGACACAGAACACTGAAGCTTTCTTT. This translates into CASSITGTQNTEAFF.

This clonotype has just a few counts. The V gene is TRBV27, the J gene TRBJ1-6; possible D gene TRBD1, 5 bases. The CDR3 sequence is 14 residues long. V was shortened by 7 bases and J by 6 bases, with 13 bases between the two germline ends. Germline CDR1 is MNHEY and CDR2 is SMNVEV (reference sequence). The CDR3 sequence: CASTLRGGNSPLHF. In DNA form, the CDR3 reads TGTGCCAGCACCTTGAGGGGTGGTAATTCACCCCTCCACTTT.

Concerning this clonotype itself: A much bigger clone sits one base away, suggesting this may be a read error. The chain is built from TRBV12-3 or TRBV12-4 and TRBJ2-5; 7 bases line up with TRBD2. J lost 7 bases, V lost 7 bases, and 12 bases had no gene match. The CDR3 runs 14 residues. In nucleotides, the CDR3 is TGTGCCAGCAAGTGGGGCGGGAGTGGAGGGACCCAGTACTTC. It codes for CASKWGGSGGTQYF.

This clonotype was seen many times. The chain employs TRBV28 and TRBJ2-7, with D perhaps matching TRBD2 (6 bases). Per the germline V gene, CDR1 is MDHEN and CDR2 is SYDVKM. This CDR3 is 14 amino acids long. The V end lost 2 bases, the J end lost 2 bases, and 10 bases lay between the germline ends. CDR3 amino acids: CASSLRLVPYEQYF. The CDR3, as DNA: TGTGCCAGCAGTTTACGACTAGTACCCTACGAGCAGTACTTC.

On this clonotype itself: A much larger clone sits a single nucleotide away, making a read error possible. V gene TRBV30 combines with J gene TRBJ2-2; 7 bases map to TRBD2. Germline CDR1 reads GTSNPN; CDR2 reads SVGIG (reference sequence). V lost 5 bases and J lost 2; bases outside the gene matches: 14. The CDR3 covers 17 residues. CDR3 loop: CAWGQTSSGKNTGELFF. The DNA for the CDR3 is TGTGCCTGGGGACAAACTTCTAGCGGAAAAAACACCGGGGAGCTGTTTTTT.

Remarks on this clonotype: At one boundary the junction diverges from the germline segment, which might be a read error. The V and J genes are TRBV27 and TRBJ1-5; no clear D gene. From germline, CDR1 is MNHEY and CDR2 SMNVEV (reference sequence). The CDR3 has 16 residues. The CDR3 loop reads CASARIFDYSDQPQHF. The CDR3 nucleotides read TGTGCCAGCGCTCGGATTTTTGATTATAGCGATCAGCCCCAGCATTTT.

This clonotype was seen many times. This rearrangement joins TRBV3-1 to TRBJ2-1; D unclear. Germline CDR1 and CDR2: LGHDT and YNNKEL (reference sequence). The CDR3 extends over 12 amino acids. Trimming removed 0 bases from V and 5 bases from J, with 2 bases in between. The CDR3 reads CASSQDDNEQFF. The CDR3 region has the DNA TGTGCCAGCAGCCAAGATGACAATGAGCAGTTCTTC.